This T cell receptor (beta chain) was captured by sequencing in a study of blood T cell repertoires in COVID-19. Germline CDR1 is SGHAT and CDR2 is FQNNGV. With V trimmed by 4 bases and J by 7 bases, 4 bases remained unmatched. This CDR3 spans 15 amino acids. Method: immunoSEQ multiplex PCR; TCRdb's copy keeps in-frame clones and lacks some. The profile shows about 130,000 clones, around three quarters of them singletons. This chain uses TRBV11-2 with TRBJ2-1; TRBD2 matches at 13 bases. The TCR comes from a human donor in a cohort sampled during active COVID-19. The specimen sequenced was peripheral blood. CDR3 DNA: TGTGCCAGCAGCTCCACGGGACTAGCGGGGAATGAGCAGTTCTTC. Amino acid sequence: CASSSTGLAGNEQFF.